This is a list of T cell receptor beta chains from one sample in a study of cytomegalovirus exposure and HLA in healthy donors. Libraries were prepared by immunoSEQ multiplex PCR; TCRdb keeps only in-frame clonotypes and omits some of them. The data contain around 170,000 clones, around 80% of them seen just once; the ten biggest clones take up about 1.5%. Input material: PBMCs. These receptors were obtained from a man aged 18 to 30 in good health and CMV-seronegative. CDR3s include the opening cysteine and the closing phenylalanine or tryptophan. D genes are given only for firm matches. Size is stated for part of the rows, as once, few or many counts, or as a class when the clone is expanded.

v_gene	j_gene	abundance	d_gene	CDR3aa	CDR3nt
TRBV29-1	TRBJ2-7	.	TRBD1	CSVVPTGENYEQYF	TGCAGCGTTGTCCCGACAGGGGAGAACTACGAGCAGTACTTC
TRBV5-4	TRBJ1-1	.	TRBD1	CASSLRAPGQGAEAFF	TGTGCCAGCAGCTTGCGGGCTCCGGGACAGGGCGCTGAAGCTTTCTTT
TRBV10-3	TRBJ1-2	.	TRBD1	CAISESVRDRGYYGYTF	TGTGCCATCAGTGAGTCGGTCCGGGACAGAGGCTACTATGGCTACACCTTC
TRBV9	TRBJ2-5	once	TRBD1	CASSVGQGRETQYF	TGTGCCAGCAGCGTAGGACAGGGAAGGGAGACCCAGTACTTC
TRBV7-2	TRBJ1-1	.	TRBD1	CASTTQTGMGTEAFF	TGTGCCAGCACCACACAGACAGGGATGGGAACTGAAGCTTTCTTT
TRBV13	TRBJ2-5	few	TRBD2	CASSVGLAEETQYF	TGTGCCAGCAGCGTGGGACTAGCGGAAGAGACCCAGTACTTC
TRBV7-8	TRBJ2-3	.	.	CASSYRADTQYF	TGTGCCAGCAGCTACCGGGCAGATACGCAGTATTTT
TRBV5-6	TRBJ1-1	.	.	CASSQVPGTEAFF	TGTGCCAGCAGCCAAGTTCCGGGAACTGAAGCTTTCTTT
TRBV7-8	TRBJ1-2	.	TRBD1	CASSLGQGRNYGYTF	TGTGCCAGCAGCTTAGGACAGGGGCGTAACTATGGCTACACCTTC
TRBV6-1	TRBJ2-5	.	TRBD2	CASSENSGGQETQYF	TGTGCCAGCAGTGAAAATAGCGGGGGGCAAGAGACCCAGTACTTC
TRBV6-6	TRBJ1-1	few	.	CASSYSQGTEAFF	TGTGCCAGCAGTTACTCGCAGGGGACTGAAGCTTTCTTT
TRBV15	TRBJ2-1	.	.	CATSRDLVGGASYYEQFF	TGTGCCACCAGCAGAGATTTGGTTGGGGGGGCCTCTTACTATGAGCAGTTCTTC
TRBV7-3	TRBJ2-2	.	.	CASSFGRTGELFF	TGTGCCAGCAGCTTTGGGAGGACCGGGGAGCTGTTTTTT
TRBV5-4	TRBJ2-7	.	TRBD2	CASSLAPAGGPYEQYF	TGTGCCAGCAGCTTGGCCCCGGCGGGGGGGCCCTACGAGCAGTACTTC
TRBV6-1	TRBJ2-1	.	TRBD1	CASSEGTGGYEQFF	TGTGCCAGCAGTGAAGGGACAGGGGGCTATGAGCAGTTCTTC
TRBV5-1	TRBJ1-1	few	TRBD1	CASSLFLLGTGDNTEAFF	TGCGCCAGCAGCTTATTTCTTCTCGGGACAGGAGATAACACTGAAGCTTTCTTT
TRBV6-5	TRBJ1-2	.	.	CASSEEARNYGYTF	TGTGCCAGCAGTGAAGAGGCACGGAATTATGGCTACACCTTC
TRBV7-9	TRBJ2-2	.	TRBD1	CASSLDPPWTGGDTGELFF	TGTGCCAGCAGCTTAGACCCCCCGTGGACAGGGGGGGACACCGGGGAGCTGTTTTTT
TRBV6-5	TRBJ1-1	.	.	CASSDTTLNTEAFF	TGTGCCAGCAGTGACACGACCTTGAACACTGAAGCTTTCTTT
TRBV7-8	TRBJ2-5	.	TRBD2	CASSLAGKTQYF	TGTGCCAGCAGTCTAGCGGGGAAGACCCAGTACTTC
TRBV19	TRBJ1-3	.	.	CASNTGTGNTIYF	TGTGCCAGTAACACAGGAACTGGAAACACCATATATTTT
TRBV9	TRBJ2-1	.	.	CASSAGGTYNEQFF	TGTGCCAGCAGCGCGGGGGGCACGTACAATGAGCAGTTCTTC
TRBV6-6	TRBJ2-3	.	TRBD2	CASGGTDTQYF	TGTGCCTCGGGGGGGACAGATACGCAGTATTTT
TRBV30	TRBJ2-2	.	TRBD1	CAWSMGQGLGTNTGELFF	TGTGCCTGGAGTATGGGACAGGGGCTCGGAACAAACACCGGGGAGCTGTTTTTT
TRBV2	TRBJ1-2	.	TRBD1	CASMDRRYGYTF	TGTGCCAGCATGGACAGGCGCTATGGCTACACCTTC
TRBV7-3	TRBJ2-2	once	.	CASYRAGNTGELFF	TGTGCCAGCTACCGAGCGGGGAACACCGGGGAGCTGTTTTTT
TRBV6-5	TRBJ1-2	.	.	CASSYSPRVHYGYTF	TGTGCCAGCAGTTACTCACCCAGGGTTCACTATGGCTACACCTTC
TRBV20-1	TRBJ2-5	.	.	CSARAGETQYF	TGCAGTGCTAGAGCAGGGGAGACCCAGTACTTC
TRBV4-1	TRBJ2-5	.	.	CASSYPGQGKETQYF	TGCGCCAGCAGCTATCCCGGGCAGGGGAAAGAGACCCAGTACTTC
TRBV4-1	TRBJ2-1	.	.	CASSQFGGANEQFF	TGCGCCAGCAGCCAATTTGGAGGGGCCAATGAGCAGTTCTTC
TRBV2	TRBJ2-3	.	TRBD2	CASRGAGGPAQYF	TGTGCCAGCAGGGGAGCGGGAGGGCCCGCGCAGTATTTT
TRBV19	TRBJ2-2	.	TRBD2	CASSKPSSGGTNTGELFF	TGTGCCAGTAGTAAGCCATCTAGCGGGGGCACGAACACCGGGGAGCTGTTTTTT
TRBV7-2	TRBJ2-7	.	TRBD2	CASSLDSSGDYEQYF	TGTGCCAGCAGCTTAGATTCTAGCGGGGACTACGAGCAGTACTTC
TRBV18	TRBJ2-3	.	TRBD2	CASSPGLAPVHLDTQYF	TGTGCCAGCTCACCTGGACTAGCGCCGGTTCATTTGGATACGCAGTATTTT
TRBV11-3	TRBJ2-3	.	TRBD1	CASSPPGDRGRKDTQYF	TGTGCCAGCAGCCCTCCCGGGGACAGGGGGCGCAAAGATACGCAGTATTTT
TRBV15	TRBJ2-1	.	.	CATTFSEQFF	TGTGCCACCACGTTTAGTGAGCAGTTCTTC
TRBV13	TRBJ2-7	.	.	CASSPISRAEQYF	TGTGCCAGCAGCCCCATTTCCAGGGCCGAGCAGTACTTC
TRBV5-1	TRBJ2-1	.	TRBD2	CASSLDGGSYNEQFF	TGCGCCAGCAGCCTGGACGGGGGGTCCTACAATGAGCAGTTCTTC
TRBV19	TRBJ2-2	.	TRBD2	CASSIRLAGGTGELFF	TGTGCCAGTAGTATCCGACTAGCGGGTGGCACCGGGGAGCTGTTTTTT
TRBV19	TRBJ2-7	.	TRBD1	CASKDRGLYDEQYF	TGTGCCAGTAAGGACAGGGGGCTTTACGACGAGCAGTACTTC
TRBV6-5	TRBJ2-7	few	TRBD2	CASSYSSGGAYEQYF	TGTGCCAGCAGTTACTCGAGTGGGGGGGCCTACGAGCAGTACTTC
TRBV7-2	TRBJ2-7	.	TRBD1	CASSLVRDRVDKQYF	TGTGCCAGCAGCTTAGTTCGGGACAGAGTGGATAAGCAGTACTTC
TRBV18	TRBJ2-5	.	.	CASSPTAGSRKETQYF	TGTGCCAGCTCACCTACCGCAGGCTCAAGAAAAGAGACCCAGTACTTC
TRBV7-2	TRBJ2-7	.	.	CASSLAMASYHEQYF	TGTGCCAGCAGCTTAGCGATGGCTAGCTATCACGAGCAGTACTTC
TRBV7-2	TRBJ2-3	.	TRBD2	CASSLVRASGRDTQYF	TGTGCCAGCAGCTTAGTCCGGGCTAGCGGGCGGGATACGCAGTATTTT
TRBV5-4	TRBJ1-5	.	.	CASSRHGANQPQHF	TGTGCCAGCAGCCGTCATGGGGCCAATCAGCCCCAGCATTTT
TRBV13	TRBJ2-1	.	TRBD2	CASSLERGTSGGAPFNEQFF	TGTGCCAGCAGCTTAGAAAGAGGGACTAGCGGGGGGGCTCCTTTCAATGAGCAGTTCTTC
TRBV7-8	TRBJ2-7	.	.	CASSPGTGKTYEQYF	TGTGCCAGCAGCCCCGGGACTGGAAAAACCTACGAGCAGTACTTC
TRBV5-1	TRBJ2-5	.	TRBD2	CASRVISGRARETQYF	TGCGCCAGCCGCGTCATAAGCGGGAGGGCCCGGGAGACCCAGTACTTC
TRBV9	TRBJ2-5	few	TRBD2	CASSATSRETQYF	TGTGCCAGCAGTGCGACTAGCCGGGAGACCCAGTACTTC
TRBV2	TRBJ2-7	.	.	CASSAMTGTYEQYF	TGTGCCAGCAGTGCCATGACAGGAACCTACGAGCAGTACTTC
TRBV19	TRBJ2-2	.	.	CASSIRGTGELFF	TGTGCCAGTAGTATAAGGGGGACCGGGGAGCTGTTTTTT